Sequencing of this T cell receptor beta chain was carried out in a study of T cells in localized non-small cell lung cancer. Whole-study findings and limits: Sequencing covered just one tumor region, so heterogeneity cannot be ruled out. A median roughly 50 of the top 100 tumor clones appeared in adjacent lung.

This clone ranks as medium-sized. As yet, its antigen is unknown. TCRdb's copy holds only in-frame clones and misses some; the assay was immunoSEQ multiplex PCR. Of about 2,000 clones in the sample, about 22% were seen once. In germline, CDR1 is MNHGY, CDR2 SAAAGT. The V gene end was trimmed by 0 bases and the J gene end by 5 bases; junction bases not matched to a gene: 10. This CDR3 has 17 residues. The specimen was lung tumor tissue, collected before any cancer treatment. This rearrangement joins TRBV6-8 to TRBJ2-7, with 10 bases aligning to TRBD2. The source of this sequence is a female donor over 55 with stage II lung adenocarcinoma. Here the CDR3 DNA reads TGTGCCAGCAGTTACTCGAGAATAGCGGGGGGCCGACACGAGCAGTACTTC. As protein: CASSYSRIAGGRHEQYF.